Each of the 10 T cell receptor beta chains below was sequenced from the same sample in a study of blood T cell repertoires in COVID-19. Some clones are missing from TCRdb's copy, which holds only in-frame ones; the method was immunoSEQ multiplex PCR. The sample has about 300,000 clones; about 85% are singletons. The source material was PBMCs or T cells enriched from blood (not recorded which). The receptors were gathered from a woman aged 30 to 39 who had been exposed to COVID-19.

This clone was detected a few times. The V gene is TRBV7-2, the J gene TRBJ1-5; D is undetermined. CDR3 length: 14 amino acids. Trimming removed 1 base at V and 1 base at J, with 5 bases between. Germline lookup yields CDR1 SGHTA and CDR2 FQGNSA. The CDR3 DNA reads TGTGCCAGCAGCTTAGGGCCAAGCAATCAGCCCCAGCATTTT. It translates to CASSLGPSNQPQHF.

This clone was recorded only once. This rearrangement joins TRBV10-3 to TRBJ1-5; D might be TRBD1 (5 bases). The germline V gene has CDR1 ENHRY and CDR2 SYGVKD. The V end was cut by 10 bases, the J end by 3 bases, with 13 bases between. The CDR3 totals 13 residues. The CDR3 DNA reads TGTGCCACTCAGGGTAACCCCAATCAGCCCCAGCATTTT. Translated: CATQGNPNQPQHF.

The chain carries TRBV6-5 and TRBJ1-1; no definite D call. Germline assignment: CDR1 MNHEY and CDR2 SVGAGI. The V end was cut by 4 bases, the J end by 8 bases, with 14 bases between. The CDR3 extends over 13 amino acids. The CDR3 loop reads CASSWNPGIEAFF. The CDR3 DNA sequence: TGTGCCAGCAGTTGGAATCCAGGAATAGAAGCTTTCTTT.

This clone was observed once. The gene calls are TRBV28 and TRBJ1-2; 8 bases fit TRBD1. J lost 9 bases, V lost 2 bases, and 11 bases had no gene match. The CDR3 loop spans 15 amino acids. Germline V gives CDR1 MDHEN, CDR2 SYDVKM. The CDR3 DNA follows: TGTGCCAGCAGTTTACCTATGAACAGGGGGGCGAGCTACACCTTC. The encoded protein is CASSLPMNRGASYTF.

The chain uses TRBV28 and TRBJ1-6, with 8 nucleotides matching TRBD1. Germline-derived CDR1 and CDR2 are MDHEN and SYDVKM. The CDR3 sequence is 15 residues long. V lost 3 bases to trimming and J lost 4 bases; unmatched junction nucleotides: 2. The CDR3: CASSFRQGYNSPLHF. CDR3 nucleotide sequence: TGTGCCAGCAGTTTCCGACAGGGGTATAATTCACCCCTCCACTTT.

This chain uses TRBV7-3 with TRBJ2-2; TRBD1 is a possible D gene (5 bases). The germline V gene encodes CDR1 SGHTA and CDR2 FQGTGA. This CDR3 has 17 amino acids. V shed 3 bases and J shed 5 bases, with 19 bases lying between them. CDR3 sequence (DNA): TGTGCCAGCAGCTTTACACCCCGGGTCTCAGGGACCGGGGAGCTGTTTTTT. Translating gives CASSFTPRVSGTGELFF. Filled out from reference TRBV7-3 and TRBJ2-2, the complete variable domain reads GAGVSQTPSNKVTEKGKYVELRCDPISGHTALYWYRQSLGQGPEFLIYFQGTGAADDSGLPNDRFFAVRPEGSVSTLKIQRTERGDSAVYLCASSFTPRVSGTGELFFGEGSRLTVL.

This clone has only one observation. CDR3 nucleotide sequence: TGCAGTGCTAGTAAGTTAGAGCAGGTCAATGAGCAGTTCTTC. This codes for CSASKLEQVNEQFF. This chain joins TRBV20-1 and TRBJ2-1; no reliable D call. The V end lost 3 bases, the J end lost 6 bases, and 15 bases lay between the germline ends. This CDR3 spans 14 amino acids. Germline V gene data show CDR1 as DFQATT and CDR2 as SNEGSKA (reference sequence).

The rearrangement links TRBV5-6 to TRBJ2-1; a weak D match, TRBD2 (5 bases). CDR1 and CDR2 from the germline V gene are SGHDT and YYEEEE. The CDR3 sequence is 15 residues long. Trimming took 1 base from V and 0 from J, leaving 8 bases between them. The CDR3 DNA is TGTGCCAGCAGCTTGAAGCGGAGCTCCTACAATGAGCAGTTCTTC. This encodes CASSLKRSSYNEQFF.

Remarks on this clone: The same CDR3 can be traced to other DNA sequences in this sample. This chain uses TRBV14 with TRBJ1-2, with D unclear. V lost 4 bases and J lost 4, with 10 bases in between. Germline V gene data show CDR1 as SGHDN and CDR2 as FVKESK. CDR3 length: 13 residues. The CDR3 DNA reads TGTGCCAGCAGCCCCCTTGGCCCCTATGGCTACACCTTC. Protein sequence: CASSPLGPYGYTF.

CDR3 protein: CASSFKFGAQQYF. CDR3 nucleotide sequence: TGTGCCAGCAGTTTTAAGTTTGGGGCACAGCAGTACTTC. The gene calls are TRBV28 and TRBJ2-7; maybe TRBD1 (5 bases). CDR1 is MDHEN and CDR2 is SYDVKM in the germline V gene. The CDR3 has 13 residues. V shed 3 bases and J shed 8 bases, with 14 bases lying between them.